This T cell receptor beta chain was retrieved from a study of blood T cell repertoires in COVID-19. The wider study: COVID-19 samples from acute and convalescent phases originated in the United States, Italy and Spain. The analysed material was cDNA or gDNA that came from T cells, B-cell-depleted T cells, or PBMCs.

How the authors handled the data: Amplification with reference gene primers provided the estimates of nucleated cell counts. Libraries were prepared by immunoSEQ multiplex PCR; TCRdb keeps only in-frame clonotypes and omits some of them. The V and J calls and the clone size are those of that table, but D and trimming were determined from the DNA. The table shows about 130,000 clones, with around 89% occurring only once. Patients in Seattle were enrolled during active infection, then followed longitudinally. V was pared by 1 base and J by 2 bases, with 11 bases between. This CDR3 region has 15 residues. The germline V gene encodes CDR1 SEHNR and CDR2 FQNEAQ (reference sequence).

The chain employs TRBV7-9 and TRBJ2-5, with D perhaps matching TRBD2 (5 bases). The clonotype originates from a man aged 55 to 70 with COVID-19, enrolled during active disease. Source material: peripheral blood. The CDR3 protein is CASSLGRGGQETQYF. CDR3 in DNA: TGTGCCAGCAGCTTAGGCCGCGGAGGACAAGAGACCCAGTACTTC.